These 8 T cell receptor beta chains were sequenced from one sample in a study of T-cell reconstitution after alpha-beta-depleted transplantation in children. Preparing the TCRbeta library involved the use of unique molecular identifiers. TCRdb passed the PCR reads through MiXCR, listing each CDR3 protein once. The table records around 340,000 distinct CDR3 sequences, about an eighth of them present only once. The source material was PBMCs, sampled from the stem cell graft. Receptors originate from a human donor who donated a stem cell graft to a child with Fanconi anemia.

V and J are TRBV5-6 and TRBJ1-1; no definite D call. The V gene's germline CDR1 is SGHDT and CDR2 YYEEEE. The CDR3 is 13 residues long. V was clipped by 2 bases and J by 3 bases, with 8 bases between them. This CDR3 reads CASSFLDDTEAFF. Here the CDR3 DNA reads TGTGCCAGCAGCTTCCTAGACGACACTGAAGCTTTCTTT.

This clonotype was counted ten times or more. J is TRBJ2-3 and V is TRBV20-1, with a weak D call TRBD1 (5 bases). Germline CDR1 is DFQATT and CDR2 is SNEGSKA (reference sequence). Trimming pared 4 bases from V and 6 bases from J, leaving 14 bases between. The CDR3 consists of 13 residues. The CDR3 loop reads CSAKGVAGDTQYF. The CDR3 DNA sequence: TGCAGTGCTAAAGGGGTTGCAGGGGATACGCAGTATTTT.

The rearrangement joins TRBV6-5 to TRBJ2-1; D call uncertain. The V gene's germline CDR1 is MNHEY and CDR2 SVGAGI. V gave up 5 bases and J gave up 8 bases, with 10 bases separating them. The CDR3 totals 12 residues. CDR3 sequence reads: CASSPGWDEQFF. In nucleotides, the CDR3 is TGTGCCAGCAGTCCCGGGTGGGATGAGCAGTTCTTC.

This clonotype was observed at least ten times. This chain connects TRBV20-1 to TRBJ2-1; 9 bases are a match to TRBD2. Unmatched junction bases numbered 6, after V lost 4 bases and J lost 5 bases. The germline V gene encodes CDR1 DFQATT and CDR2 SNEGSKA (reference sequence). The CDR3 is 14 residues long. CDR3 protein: CSAISGGFNNEQFF. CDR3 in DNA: TGCAGTGCTATTAGCGGGGGCTTCAACAATGAGCAGTTCTTC.

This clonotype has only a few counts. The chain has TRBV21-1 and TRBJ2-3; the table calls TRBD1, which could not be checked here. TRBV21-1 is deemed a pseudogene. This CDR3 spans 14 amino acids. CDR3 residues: CARDALRFTDTQYF. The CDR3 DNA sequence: TGTGCCAGGGACGCCCTTCGTTTCACAGATACGCAGTATTTT.

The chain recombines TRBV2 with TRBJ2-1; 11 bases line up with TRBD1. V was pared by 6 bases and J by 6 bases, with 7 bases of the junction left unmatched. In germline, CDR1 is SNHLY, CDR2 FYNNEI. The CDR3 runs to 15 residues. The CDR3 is CASRGGQGDGNEQFF. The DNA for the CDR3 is TGTGCCAGCAGGGGGGGACAGGGGGATGGCAATGAGCAGTTCTTC.

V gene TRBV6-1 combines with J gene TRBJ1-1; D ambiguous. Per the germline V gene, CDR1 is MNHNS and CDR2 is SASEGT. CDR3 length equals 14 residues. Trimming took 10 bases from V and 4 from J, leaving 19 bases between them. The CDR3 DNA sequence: TGTGCCACCACTATGGGTACGAAGGGCACTGAAGCTTTCTTT. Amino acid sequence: CATTMGTKGTEAFF.

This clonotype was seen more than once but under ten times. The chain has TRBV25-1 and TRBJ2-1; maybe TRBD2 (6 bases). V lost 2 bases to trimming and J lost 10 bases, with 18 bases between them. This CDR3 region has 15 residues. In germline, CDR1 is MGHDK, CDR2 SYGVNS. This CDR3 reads CASSEAGPRHREQFF. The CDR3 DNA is TGTGCCAGCAGTGAAGCGGGGCCCCGGCATAGGGAGCAGTTCTTC.